The source of this TCR beta chain is a study of molecular identifiers for immune sequencing clone quantification. Study-level background: With replicates, the RNA of approximately 22,000 or 94,000 naive CD8 cells was split five ways and four were sequenced.

Study findings and constraints: In CMV-specific effectors, clones above 20 copies held over 99% of molecules; naive, under 1%.

TCRdb reprocessed the PCR reads with MiXCR, giving one entry per CDR3 protein. The table records 50,000 to 65,000 distinct CDR3 sequences, 25% of them present only once. About this clonotype: Its antigen is undetermined.

The CDR3 runs 18 residues. CDR1 and CDR2 (germline): SEHNR, FQNEAQ (reference sequence). Between the trimmed V and J ends, which lost 7 bases and 0 bases, there was a span of 22 bases. The chain recombines TRBV7-9 with TRBJ2-1; perhaps TRBD1 as D (6 bases). The sequenced sample consisted of naive CD8+ T cells from blood, with Jurkat cell RNA spiked in. The subset: FACS-sorted CD8+CD4-CCR7+CD45RA+ naive T cells. The origin of this receptor is a human donor in good health. Some libraries in this study had Jurkat cell RNA spiked in. The CDR3 loop is CASNQGSRASLSYNEQFF. Written as DNA, the CDR3 is TGTGCCAGCAACCAGGGGTCTAGGGCTAGCCTCTCCTACAATGAGCAGTTCTTC.